Presented here are 3 T cell receptor beta chains from one specimen sequenced in a study of graft-versus-host responses after intestinal transplantation. Some clones are missing from TCRdb's copy, which holds only in-frame ones; the method was immunoSEQ multiplex PCR. The sample gives around 99,000 clones, 87% of which show up once; around 0.73% is in the top ten. Their antigens are not known. Source: unstimulated CD4+ T cells sorted from spleen or lymph node cells, taken before transplant. The receptors originated from a human donor who was the organ donor for an intestinal transplant.

The chain links TRBV7-3 to TRBJ2-1, with 8 bases aligning to TRBD2. This CDR3 has 14 residues. With 2 bases clipped from V and 9 bases from J, the junction kept 6 bases outside the gene matches. Germline V CDR1 and CDR2: SGHTA, FQGTGA. The CDR3 region has the DNA TGTGCCAGCAGCTTAGGGGCGGGGGGCGGTGAGCAGTTCTTC. Translation gives CASSLGAGGGEQFF.

This sequence joins TRBV11-2 and TRBJ2-5; D is unresolved. The CDR3 length is 14 residues. Germline values: CDR1 SGHAT, CDR2 FQNNGV. Trimming took off 5 bases at V and 2 bases at J, with 12 bases between the two ends. CDR3: CASSPRTWQETQYF. The CDR3 bases are TGTGCCAGCAGCCCACGGACCTGGCAAGAGACCCAGTACTTC.

This clone was seen a handful of times. V is TRBV6-5 and J is TRBJ1-2, with a tentative D call TRBD1 (5 bases). CDR1 and CDR2 (germline): MNHEY, SVGAGI. V lost 0 bases to trimming and J lost 8 bases, with 16 bases between them. The CDR3 sequence is 15 residues long. CDR3 nucleotides: TGTGCCAGCAGTTACTCGAGACAGCCCCGCAGGGGCTACACCTTC. Translating gives CASSYSRQPRRGYTF.